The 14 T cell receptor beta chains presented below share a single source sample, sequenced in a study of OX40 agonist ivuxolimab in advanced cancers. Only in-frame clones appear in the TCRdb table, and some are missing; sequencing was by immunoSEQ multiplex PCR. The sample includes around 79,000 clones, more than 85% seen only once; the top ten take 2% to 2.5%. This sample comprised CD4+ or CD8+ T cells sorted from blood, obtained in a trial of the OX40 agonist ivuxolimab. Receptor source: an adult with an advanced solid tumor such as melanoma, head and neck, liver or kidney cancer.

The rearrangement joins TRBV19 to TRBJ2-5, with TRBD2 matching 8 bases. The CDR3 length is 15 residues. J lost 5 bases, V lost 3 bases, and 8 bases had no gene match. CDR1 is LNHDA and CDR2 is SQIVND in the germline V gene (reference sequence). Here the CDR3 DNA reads TGTGCCAGTAGTATTCTAGGGACTAGTCGGGAGACCCAGTACTTC. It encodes CASSILGTSRETQYF.

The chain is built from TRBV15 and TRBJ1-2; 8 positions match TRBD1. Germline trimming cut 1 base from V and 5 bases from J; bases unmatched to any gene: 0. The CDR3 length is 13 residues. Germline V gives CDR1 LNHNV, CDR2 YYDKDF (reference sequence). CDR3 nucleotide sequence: TGTGCCACCAGCAGAGGACAGGGGTATGGCTACACCTTC. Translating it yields CATSRGQGYGYTF.

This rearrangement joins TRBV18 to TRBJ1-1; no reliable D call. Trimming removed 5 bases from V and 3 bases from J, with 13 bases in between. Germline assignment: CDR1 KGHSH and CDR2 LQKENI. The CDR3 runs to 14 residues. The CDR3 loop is CASSSPLSYTEAFF. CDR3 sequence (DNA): TGTGCCAGCTCATCCCCCCTGTCCTACACTGAAGCTTTCTTT.

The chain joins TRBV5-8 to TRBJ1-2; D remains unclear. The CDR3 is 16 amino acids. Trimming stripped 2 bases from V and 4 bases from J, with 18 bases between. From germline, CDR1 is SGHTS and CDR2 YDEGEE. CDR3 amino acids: CASSLRQALTIYGYTF. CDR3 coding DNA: TGTGCCAGCAGCTTAAGACAAGCCCTAACGATCTATGGCTACACCTTC.

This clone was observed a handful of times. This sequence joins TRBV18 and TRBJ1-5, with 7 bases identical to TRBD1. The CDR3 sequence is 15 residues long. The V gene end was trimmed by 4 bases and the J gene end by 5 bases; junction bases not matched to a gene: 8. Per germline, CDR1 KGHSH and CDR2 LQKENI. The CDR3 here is CASSLRRTGDQPQHF. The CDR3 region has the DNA TGTGCCAGCTCACTGAGAAGGACAGGAGATCAGCCCCAGCATTTT. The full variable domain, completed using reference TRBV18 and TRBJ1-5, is NAGVMQNPRHLVRRRGQEARLRCSPMKGHSHVYWYRQLPEEGLKFMVYLQKENIIDESGMPKERFSAEFPKEGPSILRIQQVVRGDSAAYFCASSLRRTGDQPQHFGDGTRLSIL.

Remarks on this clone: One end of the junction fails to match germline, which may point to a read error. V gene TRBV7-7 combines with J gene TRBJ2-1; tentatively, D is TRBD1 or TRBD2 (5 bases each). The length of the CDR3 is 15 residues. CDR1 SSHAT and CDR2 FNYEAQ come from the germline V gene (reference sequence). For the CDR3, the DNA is TGTGCTAGCAGCCCGGGGCTCAGCTCCTACAATGAGCAGTTCTTC. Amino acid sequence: CASSPGLSSYNEQFF.

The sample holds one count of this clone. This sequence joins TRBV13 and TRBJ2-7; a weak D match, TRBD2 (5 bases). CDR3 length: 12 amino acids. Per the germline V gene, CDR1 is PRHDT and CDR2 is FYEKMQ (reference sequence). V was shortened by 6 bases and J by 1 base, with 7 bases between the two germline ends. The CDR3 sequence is CASRGGSYEQYF. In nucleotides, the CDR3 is TGTGCCAGCAGGGGCGGGTCCTACGAGCAGTACTTC. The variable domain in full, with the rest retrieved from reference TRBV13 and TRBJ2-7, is AAGVIQSPRHLIKEKRETATLKCYPIPRHDTVYWYQQGPGQDPQFLISFYEKMQSDKGSIPDRFSAQQFSDYHSELNMSSLELGDSALYFCASRGGSYEQYFGPGTRLTVT.

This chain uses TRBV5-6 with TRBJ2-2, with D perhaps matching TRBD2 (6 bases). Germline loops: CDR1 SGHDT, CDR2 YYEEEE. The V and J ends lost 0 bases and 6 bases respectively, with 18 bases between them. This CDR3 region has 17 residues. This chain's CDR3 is CASSLVAGRRLAGELFF. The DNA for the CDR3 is TGTGCCAGCAGCTTGGTTGCCGGGAGAAGACTAGCCGGGGAGCTGTTTTTT.

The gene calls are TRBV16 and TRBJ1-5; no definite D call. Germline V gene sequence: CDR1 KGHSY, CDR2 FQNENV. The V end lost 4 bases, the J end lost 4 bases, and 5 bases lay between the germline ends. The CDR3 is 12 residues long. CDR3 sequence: CASSRNNQPQHF. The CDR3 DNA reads TGTGCCAGCAGCCGAAATAATCAGCCCCAGCATTTT.

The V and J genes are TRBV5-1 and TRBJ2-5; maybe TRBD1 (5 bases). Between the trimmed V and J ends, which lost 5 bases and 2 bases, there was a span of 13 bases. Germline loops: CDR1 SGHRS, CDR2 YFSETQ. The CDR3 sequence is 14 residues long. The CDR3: CASSEDNRQETQYF. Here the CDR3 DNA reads TGCGCCAGCAGTGAGGACAATCGACAAGAGACCCAGTACTTC.

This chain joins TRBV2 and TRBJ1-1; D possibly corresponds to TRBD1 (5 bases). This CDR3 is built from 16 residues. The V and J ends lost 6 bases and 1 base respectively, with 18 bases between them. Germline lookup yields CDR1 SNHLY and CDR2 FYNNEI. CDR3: CASRPTSMTANTEAFF. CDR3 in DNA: TGTGCCAGCAGGCCGACCAGCATGACAGCGAACACTGAAGCTTTCTTT.

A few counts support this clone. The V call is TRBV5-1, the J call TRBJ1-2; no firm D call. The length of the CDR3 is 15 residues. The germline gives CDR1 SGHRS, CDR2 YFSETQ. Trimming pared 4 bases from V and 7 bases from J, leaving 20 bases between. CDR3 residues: CASSPGPNPAFGYTF. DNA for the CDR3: TGCGCCAGCAGCCCCGGACCAAACCCGGCGTTTGGCTACACCTTC. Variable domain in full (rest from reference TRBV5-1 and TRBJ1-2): KAGVTQTPRYLIKTRGQQVTLSCSPISGHRSVSWYQQTPGQGLQFLFEYFSETQRNKGNFPGRFSGRQFSNSRSEMNVSTLELGDSALYLCASSPGPNPAFGYTFGSGTRLTVV.

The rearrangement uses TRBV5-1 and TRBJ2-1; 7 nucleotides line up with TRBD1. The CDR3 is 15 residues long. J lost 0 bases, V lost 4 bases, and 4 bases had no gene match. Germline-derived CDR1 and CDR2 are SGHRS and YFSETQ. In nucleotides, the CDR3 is TGCGCCAGCAGCCCGACAGGGAGCTCCTACAATGAGCAGTTCTTC. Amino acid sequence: CASSPTGSSYNEQFF.

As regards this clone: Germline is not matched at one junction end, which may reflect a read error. CDR3 in DNA: TGTGCCACCAGTACAGCCCGGGACTATGGCTACACCTTC. This sequence encodes CATSTARDYGYTF. This chain links TRBV10-3 with TRBJ1-2; D is unclear. Germline CDR1 ENHRY, CDR2 SYGVKD. This CDR3 has 13 residues.